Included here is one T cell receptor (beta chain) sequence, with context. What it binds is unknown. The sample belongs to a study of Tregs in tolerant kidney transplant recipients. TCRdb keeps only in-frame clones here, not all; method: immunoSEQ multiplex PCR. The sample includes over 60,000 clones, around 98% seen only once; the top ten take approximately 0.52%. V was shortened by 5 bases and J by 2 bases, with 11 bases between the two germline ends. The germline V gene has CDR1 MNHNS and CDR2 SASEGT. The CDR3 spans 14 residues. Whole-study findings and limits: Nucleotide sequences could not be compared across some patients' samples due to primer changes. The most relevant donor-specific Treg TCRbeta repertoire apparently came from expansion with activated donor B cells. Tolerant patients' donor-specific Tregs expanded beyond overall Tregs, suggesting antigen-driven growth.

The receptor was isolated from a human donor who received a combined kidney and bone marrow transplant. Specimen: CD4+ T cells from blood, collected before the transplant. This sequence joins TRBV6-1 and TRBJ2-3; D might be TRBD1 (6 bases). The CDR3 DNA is TGTGCCAGCAGTCTCAGGGGAATCACAGATACGCAGTATTTT. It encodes CASSLRGITDTQYF.